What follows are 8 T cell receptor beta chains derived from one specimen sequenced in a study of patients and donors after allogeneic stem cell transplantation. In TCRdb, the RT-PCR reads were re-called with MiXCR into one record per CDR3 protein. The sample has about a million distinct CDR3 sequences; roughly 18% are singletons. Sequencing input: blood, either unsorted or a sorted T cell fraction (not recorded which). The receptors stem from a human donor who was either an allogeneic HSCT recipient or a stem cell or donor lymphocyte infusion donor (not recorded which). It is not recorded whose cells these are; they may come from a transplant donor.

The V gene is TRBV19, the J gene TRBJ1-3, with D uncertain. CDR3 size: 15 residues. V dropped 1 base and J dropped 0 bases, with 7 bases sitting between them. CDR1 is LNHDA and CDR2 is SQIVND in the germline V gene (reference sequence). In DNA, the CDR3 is TGTGCCAGTAGTATAGTCGGGAGCTCTGGAAACACCATATATTTT. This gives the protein CASSIVGSSGNTIYF.

Written as DNA, the CDR3 is TGTGCCAGCAGCGTTGGACAGTTTAATGAAAAACTGTTTTTT. It translates to CASSVGQFNEKLFF. The gene calls are TRBV9 and TRBJ1-4; D is possibly TRBD1 (6 bases). Germline V lookup: CDR1 SGDLS, CDR2 YYNGEE. Deletions cut 2 bases from V and 4 bases from J, with 9 bases between. There are 14 residues in the CDR3.

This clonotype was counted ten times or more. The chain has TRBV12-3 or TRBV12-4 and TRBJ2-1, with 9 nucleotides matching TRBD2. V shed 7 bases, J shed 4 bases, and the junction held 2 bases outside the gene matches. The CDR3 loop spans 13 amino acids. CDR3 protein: CASKSGGYNEQFF. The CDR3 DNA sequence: TGTGCCAGCAAAAGCGGGGGGTACAATGAGCAGTTCTTC.

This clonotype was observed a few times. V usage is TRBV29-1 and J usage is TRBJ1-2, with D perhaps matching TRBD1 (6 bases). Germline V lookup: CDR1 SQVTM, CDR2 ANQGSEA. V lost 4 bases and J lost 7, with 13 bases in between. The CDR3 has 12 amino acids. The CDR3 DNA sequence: TGCAGCGTTGCCCAGGGGAAGCGTGGCTACACCTTC. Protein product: CSVAQGKRGYTF.

This CDR3 reads CASSPFMENTEAFF. The CDR3 DNA sequence: TGTGCCAGCAGCCCCTTTATGGAGAACACTGAAGCTTTCTTT. V gene TRBV7-9 combines with J gene TRBJ1-1, with unresolved D. Trimming pared 5 bases from V and 1 base from J, leaving 11 bases between. The CDR3 is 14 residues long. The germline V gene encodes CDR1 SEHNR and CDR2 FQNEAQ (reference sequence).

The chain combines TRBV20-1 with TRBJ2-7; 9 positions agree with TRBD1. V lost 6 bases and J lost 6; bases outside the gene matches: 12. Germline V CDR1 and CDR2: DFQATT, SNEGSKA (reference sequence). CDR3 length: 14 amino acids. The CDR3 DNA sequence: TGCAGTGCGGAGCCGGGACAGGGAACTGGCGAGCAGTACTTC. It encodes CSAEPGQGTGEQYF.

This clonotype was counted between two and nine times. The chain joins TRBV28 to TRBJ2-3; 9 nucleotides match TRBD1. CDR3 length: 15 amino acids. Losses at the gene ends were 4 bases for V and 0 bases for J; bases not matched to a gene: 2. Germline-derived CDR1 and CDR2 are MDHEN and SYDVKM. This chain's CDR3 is CASSSQGASTDTQYF. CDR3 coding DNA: TGTGCCAGCAGTTCACAGGGGGCGAGCACAGATACGCAGTATTTT.

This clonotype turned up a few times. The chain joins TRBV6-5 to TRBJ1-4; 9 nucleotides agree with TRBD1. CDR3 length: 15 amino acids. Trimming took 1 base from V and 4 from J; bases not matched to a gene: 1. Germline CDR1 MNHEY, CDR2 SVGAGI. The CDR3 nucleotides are TGTGCCAGCAGTTACTTGGGACAGGGTAATGAAAAACTGTTTTTT. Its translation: CASSYLGQGNEKLFF.